This T cell receptor (beta chain) was recorded in a study of T cells in Graves' hyperthyroidism and ophthalmopathy (dated by TCRdb to the late 2010s). Concerning the study at large: Peripheral blood was sampled at the time of initial diagnosis, prior to any treatment. To identify TCR V-J signatures that set the groups apart, the researchers used a discovery cohort of approximately 98 patients, made up of 40 to 45 with Graves' ophthalmopathy and 57 with stable Graves' hyperthyroidism. The 100 discovery patients were randomly split 7:3 into training and test sets. Following sampling, methimazole starting at 30 mg daily was given to hyperthyroidism patients, and high-dose intravenous methylprednisolone was given to ophthalmopathy patients. The study also compared thyroid tissue and blood T-cell repertoires from 6 or 7 Graves' hyperthyroidism patients. Prospective prediction of ophthalmopathy was tested in an independent validation cohort consisting of roughly 19 hyperthyroidism patients and approximately 16 patients who later progressed to ophthalmopathy. According to the paper, TCR Vbeta CDR3 sequencing was carried out on 135 peripheral blood samples, which came from approximately 41 ophthalmopathy, under 85 hyperthyroidism and some 17 progressor patients.

Amplification of TCR beta CDR3 regions was carried out from RNA transcripts. The first round of RT-PCR for the TCR CDR3 was performed with the HTBI primer set and the Qiagen OneStep RT-PCR kit. Libraries were constructed in a second round of multiplex PCR, after which size selection and purification were carried out. The libraries were sequenced on an Illumina HiSeq2000 using paired-end 100 bp reads. The study's processing was this. Raw data were processed with SOAPnuke, discarding reads with adapters, uncalled bases, mean Phred below 15, or no exact constant-primer or identifier match. High-quality paired reads were merged with COPE v1.2.5, and unique nucleotide sequences were defined as clonotypes. MiTCR v1.1 was used to align clonotypes to the IMGT TRBV, TRBD and TRBJ reference segments. The analysis included only V-J combinations with a frequency above 0.0001, which together covered around 99% of the repertoires. A TCS score was defined as the ratio between F50 (clonal expansion) and ExV (chaos), using BLOSUM62-based TCRdist between CDR3 peptides within each V-J. Welch's t-statistics and random forest reduced some 510 V-J features to 10 to 15, which were used in a naive Bayes classifier (R e1071). TCRdb trimmed the raw reads at Q25, called clones with MiXCR and kept productive beta chains. Rows with one shared CDR3 protein collapse into an entry with the most common genes and DNA. What appears here as the V and J calls and clone size reflects TCRdb's work, not the paper's. The sample table shows roughly 570,000 distinct CDR3 sequences, and about a sixth are seen once. The ten largest clones add up to less than 9.5% of the sample.

The CDR3 contains 14 residues, cysteine and phenylalanine counted. The sequence is cut down to CDR3 DNA, 42 bases in frame from base 1. Between the V and J ends, shortened by 5 bases and 3 bases respectively, the junction contains 13 bases. The germline V gene (reference sequence) supplies CDR1 DFQATT and CDR2 SNEGSKA. Comments on this clonotype: This receptor's antigen is unknown. Base qualities are not recorded, but no much larger clone differs from it by a single base.

What the research found in general, with its limitations: In validation, the model predicted progression to ophthalmopathy a median of roughly 6.2 months before onset, with about 71% sensitivity and about 72% specificity. Most expanded thyroid clonotypes (frequency above 0.001) were also detected in blood, a finding suggesting that blood repertoires may reflect thyroid immune responses. A model built on a 13 V-J signature distinguished ophthalmopathy from stable hyperthyroidism, reaching 87.88% sensitivity and 81.08% specificity in cross-validation and 80%/75% in testing. No statistical method was used to fix the sample size in advance, and group allocation was not hidden from the investigators.

Stable Graves' hyperthyroidism was defined as the absence of progression to ophthalmopathy over 18 months of follow-up. Hyperthyroidism patients were newly diagnosed, with disease duration under 2 months, and aged 18 to 65 years. Exclusion was applied to patients with uncontrolled infections, other autoimmune diseases, pregnancy or lactation. Diagnoses were based on clinical symptoms, serum thyroxine and TRAb, thyroid ultrasound and orbital computed tomography. Ficoll-Paque density gradient centrifugation was used to isolate PBMCs from around 10 ml of fresh peripheral blood. Total RNA was extracted with Trizol reagent, and quality was checked on an Agilent 2100 Bioanalyzer.

The sequence came from a woman aged 25-40 years with Graves' hyperthyroidism. Specimen: blood. The chain uses TRBV20-1 and TRBJ2-2, with the D gene not confidently named. The bases are TGCAGTGCTGCGACCTATCCCGACACCGGGGAGCTGTTTTTT. Its translation reads: CSAATYPDTGELFF.